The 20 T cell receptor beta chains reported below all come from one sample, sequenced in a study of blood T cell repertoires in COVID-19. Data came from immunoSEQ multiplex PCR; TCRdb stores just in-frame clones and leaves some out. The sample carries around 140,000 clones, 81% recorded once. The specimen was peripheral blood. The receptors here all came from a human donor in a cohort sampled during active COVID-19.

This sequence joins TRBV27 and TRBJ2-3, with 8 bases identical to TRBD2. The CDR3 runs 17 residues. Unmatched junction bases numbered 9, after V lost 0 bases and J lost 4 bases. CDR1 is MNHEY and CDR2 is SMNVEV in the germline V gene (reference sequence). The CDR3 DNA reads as TGTGCCAGCAGTTTATCGGCGCCGGGACTAGGGGCAGATACGCAGTATTTT. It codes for CASSLSAPGLGADTQYF.

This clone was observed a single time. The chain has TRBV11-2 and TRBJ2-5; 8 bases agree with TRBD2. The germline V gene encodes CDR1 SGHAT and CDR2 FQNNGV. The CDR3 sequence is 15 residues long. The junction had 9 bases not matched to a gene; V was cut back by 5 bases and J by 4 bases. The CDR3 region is CASSHAGGGAETQYF. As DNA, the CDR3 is TGTGCCAGCAGCCACGCGGGGGGAGGGGCAGAGACCCAGTACTTC.

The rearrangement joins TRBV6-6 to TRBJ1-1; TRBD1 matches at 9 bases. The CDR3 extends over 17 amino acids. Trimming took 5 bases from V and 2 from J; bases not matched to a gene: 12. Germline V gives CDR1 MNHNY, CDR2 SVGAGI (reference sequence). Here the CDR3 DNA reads TGTGCCAGCAGTCGAATTGGGTGGGGACAGGGAAACACTGAAGCTTTCTTT. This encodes CASSRIGWGQGNTEAFF.

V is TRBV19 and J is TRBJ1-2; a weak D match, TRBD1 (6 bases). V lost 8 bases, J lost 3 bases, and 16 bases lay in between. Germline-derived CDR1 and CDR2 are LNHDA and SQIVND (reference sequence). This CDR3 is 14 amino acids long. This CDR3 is CASRPGRGYYGYTF. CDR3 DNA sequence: TGTGCCAGTCGTCCCGGCAGGGGATACTATGGCTACACCTTC.

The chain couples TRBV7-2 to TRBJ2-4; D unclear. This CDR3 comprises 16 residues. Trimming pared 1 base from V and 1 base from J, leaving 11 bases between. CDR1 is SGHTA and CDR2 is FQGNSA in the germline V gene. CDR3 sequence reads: CASSLVLDGAKNIQYF. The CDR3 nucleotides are TGTGCCAGCAGCTTAGTCCTAGATGGGGCCAAAAACATTCAGTACTTC.

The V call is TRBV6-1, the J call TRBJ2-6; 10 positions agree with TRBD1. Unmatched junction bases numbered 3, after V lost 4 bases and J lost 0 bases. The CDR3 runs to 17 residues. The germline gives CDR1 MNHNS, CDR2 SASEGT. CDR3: CASSGQGATSGANVLTF. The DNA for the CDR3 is TGTGCCAGCAGTGGACAGGGGGCCACCTCTGGGGCCAACGTCCTGACTTTC.

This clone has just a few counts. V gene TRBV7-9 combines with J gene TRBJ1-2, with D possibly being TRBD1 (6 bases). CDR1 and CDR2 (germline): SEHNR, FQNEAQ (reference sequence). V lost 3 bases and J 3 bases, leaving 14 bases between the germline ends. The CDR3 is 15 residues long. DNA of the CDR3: TGTGCCAGCAGCTTTACAGGGATAAGACACTATGGCTACACCTTC. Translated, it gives CASSFTGIRHYGYTF.

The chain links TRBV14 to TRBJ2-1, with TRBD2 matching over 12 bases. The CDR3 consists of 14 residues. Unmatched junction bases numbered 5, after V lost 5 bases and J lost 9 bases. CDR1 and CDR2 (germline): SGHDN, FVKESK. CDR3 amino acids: CASSSRLAGAEQFF. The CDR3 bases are TGTGCCAGCAGCTCTCGACTAGCGGGAGCTGAGCAGTTCTTC.

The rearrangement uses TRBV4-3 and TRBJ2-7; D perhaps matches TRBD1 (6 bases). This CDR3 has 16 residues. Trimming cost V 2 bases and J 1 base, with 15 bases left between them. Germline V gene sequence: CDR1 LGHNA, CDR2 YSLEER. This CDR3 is CASSQRTVPSSYEQYF. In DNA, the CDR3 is TGCGCCAGCAGCCAACGGACAGTTCCATCGTCCTACGAGCAGTACTTC.

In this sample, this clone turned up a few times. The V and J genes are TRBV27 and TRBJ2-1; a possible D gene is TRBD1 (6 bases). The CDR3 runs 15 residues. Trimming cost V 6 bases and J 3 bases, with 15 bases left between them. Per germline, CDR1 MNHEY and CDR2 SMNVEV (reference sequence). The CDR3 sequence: CASSPNGQIYNEQFF. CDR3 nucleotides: TGTGCCAGCAGCCCCAACGGACAGATCTACAATGAGCAGTTCTTC.

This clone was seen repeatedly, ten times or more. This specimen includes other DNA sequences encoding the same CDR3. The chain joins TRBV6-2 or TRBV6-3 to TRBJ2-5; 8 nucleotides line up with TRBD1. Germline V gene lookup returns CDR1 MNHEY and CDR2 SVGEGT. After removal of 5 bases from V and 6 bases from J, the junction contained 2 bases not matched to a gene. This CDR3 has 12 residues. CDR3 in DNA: TGTGCCAGCAGTACAGGGGGAAAGACCCAGTACTTC. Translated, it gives CASSTGGKTQYF.

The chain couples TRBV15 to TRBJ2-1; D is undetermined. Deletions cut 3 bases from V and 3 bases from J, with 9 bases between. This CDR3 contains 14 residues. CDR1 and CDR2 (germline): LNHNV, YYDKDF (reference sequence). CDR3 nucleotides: TGTGCCACCAGCAGGACATCGGACTACAATGAGCAGTTCTTC. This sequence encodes CATSRTSDYNEQFF.

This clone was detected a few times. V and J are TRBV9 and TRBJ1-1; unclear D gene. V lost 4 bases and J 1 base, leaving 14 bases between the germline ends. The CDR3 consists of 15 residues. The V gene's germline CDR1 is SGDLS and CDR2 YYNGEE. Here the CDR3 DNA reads TGTGCCAGCAGCCCCCAACTAGTTGGGAACACTGAAGCTTTCTTT. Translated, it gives CASSPQLVGNTEAFF.

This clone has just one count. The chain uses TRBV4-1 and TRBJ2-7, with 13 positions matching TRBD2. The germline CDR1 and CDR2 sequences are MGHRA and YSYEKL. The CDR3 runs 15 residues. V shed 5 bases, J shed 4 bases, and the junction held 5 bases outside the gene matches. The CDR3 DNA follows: TGCGCCAGCAGCTGGGGGACTAGCGGGACTTACGAGCAGTACTTC. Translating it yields CASSWGTSGTYEQYF.

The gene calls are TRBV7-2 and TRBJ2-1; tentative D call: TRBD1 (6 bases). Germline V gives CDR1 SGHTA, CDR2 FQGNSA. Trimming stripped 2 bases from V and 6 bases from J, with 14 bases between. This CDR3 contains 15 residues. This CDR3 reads CASSLQGRTANEQFF. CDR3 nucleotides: TGTGCCAGCAGCTTACAGGGGCGGACTGCCAATGAGCAGTTCTTC.

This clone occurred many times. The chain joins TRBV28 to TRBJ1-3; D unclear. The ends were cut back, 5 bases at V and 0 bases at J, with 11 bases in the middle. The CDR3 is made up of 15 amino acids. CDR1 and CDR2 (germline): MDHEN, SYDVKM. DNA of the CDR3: TGTGCCAGCAGTCCGGCGAGCGGCTCTGGAAACACCATATATTTT. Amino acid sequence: CASSPASGSGNTIYF.

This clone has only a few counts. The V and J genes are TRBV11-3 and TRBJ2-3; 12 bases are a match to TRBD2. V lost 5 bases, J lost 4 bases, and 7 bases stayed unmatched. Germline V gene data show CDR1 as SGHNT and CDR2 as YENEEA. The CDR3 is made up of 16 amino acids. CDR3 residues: CASSPGLAGSSDTQYF. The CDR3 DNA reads TGTGCCAGCAGCCCTGGACTAGCGGGATCGTCAGATACGCAGTATTTT.

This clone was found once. CDR3 DNA: TGTGCCAGCAGCCAGCGGGGAGATACTGAAGCTTTCTTT. The encoded protein is CASSQRGDTEAFF. This chain links TRBV14 with TRBJ1-1; D gene uncertain. V was shortened by 3 bases and J by 5 bases, with 10 bases between the two germline ends. CDR3 size: 13 residues. Germline V gene lookup returns CDR1 SGHDN and CDR2 FVKESK.

The CDR3 loop is CASSATGGAISTYEQYF. The DNA of the CDR3 is TGTGCCAGCTCAGCGACAGGGGGCGCGATCTCTACCTACGAGCAGTACTTC. This chain links TRBV18 with TRBJ2-7, with 10 bases aligning to TRBD1. Trimming removed 5 bases from V and 2 bases from J; junction bases left unmatched: 12. CDR1 is KGHSH, CDR2 LQKENI, per germline. This CDR3 has 17 amino acids.

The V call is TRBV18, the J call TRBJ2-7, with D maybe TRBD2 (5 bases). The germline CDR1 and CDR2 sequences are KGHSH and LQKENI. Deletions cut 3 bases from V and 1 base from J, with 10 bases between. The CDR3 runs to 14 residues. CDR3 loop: CASSPEGLSYEQYF. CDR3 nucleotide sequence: TGTGCCAGCTCACCTGAGGGTCTTTCCTACGAGCAGTACTTC.